These 23 T cell receptor beta chains share one sample of origin, sequenced in a study of neurological immune-mediated disorders. TCRdb passed the 5' RACE reads through MiXCR, listing each CDR3 protein once. This sample has under 85,000 distinct CDR3 sequences; about 5% occur once, and the top ten carry approximately 5.1%. Sequences were obtained from PBMCs. Receptors originate from a human donor with multiple sclerosis. The donor label of this sample is uncertain.

This clonotype has ten or more counts. The rearrangement uses TRBV5-6 and TRBJ1-2; D unresolved. The germline V gene has CDR1 SGHDT and CDR2 YYEEEE. This CDR3 contains 13 residues. V lost 4 bases to trimming and J lost 4 bases, with 11 bases between them. CDR3 protein: CASSALAPYGYTF. In DNA form, the CDR3 reads TGTGCCAGCAGCGCTCTGGCCCCCTATGGCTACACCTTC.

This clonotype has ten or more counts. In nucleotides, the CDR3 is TGTGCCAGCAGTTACTCCAGGGATGGCTACACCTTC. It yields the protein CASSYSRDGYTF. This chain connects TRBV6-2 or TRBV6-3 to TRBJ1-2; maybe TRBD1 (5 bases). V lost 0 bases and J 6 bases, leaving 5 bases between the germline ends. CDR1 is MNHEY, CDR2 SVGEGT, per germline. This CDR3 spans 12 amino acids.

By share, this clonotype ranks as medium-sized (0.01 to 0.1%). This chain joins TRBV7-9 and TRBJ1-6, with D unclear. This CDR3 is built from 14 residues. Germline V gene sequence: CDR1 SEHNR, CDR2 FQNEAQ (reference sequence). Trimming removed 3 bases at V and 6 bases at J, with 9 bases between. The CDR3 sequence: CASSFGSSNSPLHF. In DNA form, the CDR3 reads TGTGCCAGCAGCTTTGGGAGTTCTAATTCACCCCTCCACTTT.

This clonotype was seen many times. The chain is built from TRBV6-5 and TRBJ2-4; the match to TRBD1 covers 10 bases. Germline loops: CDR1 MNHEY, CDR2 SVGAGI. This CDR3 has 17 residues. V shed 6 bases, J shed 1 base, and the junction held 9 bases outside the gene matches. CDR3 protein: CASRGQGLSSAKNIQYF. CDR3 in DNA: TGTGCCAGCAGGGGACAGGGGTTGAGTTCGGCCAAAAACATTCAGTACTTC.

The sample holds many counts of this clonotype. The rearrangement uses TRBV10-1 and TRBJ2-1; unclear D gene. Germline V gene sequence: CDR1 WNHNN, CDR2 SYGVQD (reference sequence). V lost 3 bases to trimming and J lost 0 bases, with 9 bases between them. The CDR3 has 15 residues. The CDR3 sequence is CASSETQSSYNEQFF. The CDR3 DNA reads TGCGCCAGCAGTGAAACGCAAAGCTCCTACAATGAGCAGTTCTTC.

This clonotype was detected ten times or more. The chain couples TRBV2 to TRBJ1-4; 7 bases align to TRBD1. From germline, CDR1 is SNHLY and CDR2 FYNNEI. This CDR3 has 15 residues. Unmatched junction bases numbered 11, after V lost 8 bases and J lost 5 bases. The CDR3 sequence: CASVGSGTVNEKLFF. The CDR3 bases are TGTGCCAGCGTTGGGTCTGGGACAGTAAATGAAAAACTGTTTTTT.

This clonotype was counted ten times or more. The chain has TRBV4-2 and TRBJ2-2; TRBD2 aligns across 9 bases. The CDR3 has 18 amino acids. With V trimmed by 0 bases and J by 3 bases, 8 bases remained unmatched. Germline lookup yields CDR1 LGHNA and CDR2 YNFKEQ. The CDR3 DNA sequence: TGTGCCAGCAGCCAAGAAATAGCGGGACTAGCTCACACCGGGGAGCTGTTTTTT. Its protein is CASSQEIAGLAHTGELFF.

This clonotype appeared many times. The chain is built from TRBV9 and TRBJ2-7; 10 bases are a match to TRBD2. Germline lookup yields CDR1 SGDLS and CDR2 YYNGEE. V was pared by 1 base and J by 6 bases, with 4 bases of the junction left unmatched. This CDR3 spans 14 amino acids. CDR3 nucleotides: TGTGCCAGCAGCGTACCTGCTAGCGGGGGCGAGCAGTACTTC. Its protein product is CASSVPASGGEQYF.

This clonotype was counted between two and nine times. This chain uses TRBV20-1 with TRBJ2-3; maybe TRBD2 (6 bases). Between the trimmed V and J ends, which lost 3 bases and 6 bases, there was a span of 13 bases. CDR1 is DFQATT, CDR2 SNEGSKA, per germline (reference sequence). The CDR3 has 13 residues. The CDR3 loop is CSASGGAWDTQYF. The CDR3 DNA sequence: TGCAGTGCTAGCGGGGGTGCGTGGGATACGCAGTATTTT.

The sample holds many counts of this clonotype. The chain is built from TRBV10-3 and TRBJ2-7, with 10 nucleotides matching TRBD1. Germline-derived CDR1 and CDR2 are ENHRY and SYGVKD. J gave up 5 bases and V 4 bases, and 2 bases lay outside the gene matches. CDR3 length: 13 amino acids. CDR3 coding DNA: TGTGCCATCAGTGGACAGGGGGCAGACGAGCAGTACTTC. Its protein product is CAISGQGADEQYF.

In this sample, this clonotype turned up many times. This chain uses TRBV6-6 with TRBJ2-3, with 10 nucleotides matching TRBD2. The CDR3 runs 15 residues. CDR1 and CDR2 (germline): MNHNY, SVGAGI (reference sequence). The junction had 4 bases not matched to a gene; V was cut back by 6 bases and J by 1 base. Here the CDR3 reads CASRPTSGGTDTQYF. CDR3 DNA: TGTGCCAGCAGACCCACTAGCGGGGGCACAGATACGCAGTATTTT.

This clonotype was seen at least ten times. The chain employs TRBV5-1 and TRBJ1-1, with TRBD1 matching 9 bases. There are 17 residues in the CDR3. J gave up 4 bases and V 4 bases, and 14 bases lay outside the gene matches. The V gene's germline CDR1 is SGHRS and CDR2 YFSETQ. DNA of the CDR3: TGCGCCAGCAGCCCGGGGGCCCCGGGACAGGGTAGCACTGAAGCTTTCTTT. Translated, it gives CASSPGAPGQGSTEAFF.

Ten or more counts support this clonotype. The V gene is TRBV20-1, the J gene TRBJ2-7; the D is unclear. CDR1 and CDR2 from the germline V gene are DFQATT and SNEGSKA (reference sequence). The length of the CDR3 is 12 residues. Trimming took 6 bases from V and 7 from J, leaving 16 bases between them. The CDR3 DNA follows: TGCAGTGCAATAGCCCGGACGGAAGAGCAGTACTTC. It specifies CSAIARTEEQYF.

This clonotype was detected many times. V usage is TRBV5-1 and J usage is TRBJ2-7; tentative D call: TRBD1 (6 bases). This CDR3 comprises 14 residues. V was cut by 4 bases and J by 2 bases, with 13 bases left in between. Germline V gives CDR1 SGHRS, CDR2 YFSETQ. CDR3 in amino acids: CASSQDRSPYEQYF. The CDR3, as DNA: TGCGCCAGCAGCCAAGACAGGTCTCCCTACGAGCAGTACTTC.

This clonotype was counted at least ten times. The CDR3 is CASSLNTVETNYGYTF. In DNA, the CDR3 is TGCGCCAGCAGCTTGAACACGGTGGAAACTAACTATGGCTACACCTTC. The rearrangement uses TRBV5-1 and TRBJ1-2; no clear D gene. The ends were cut back, 1 base at V and 0 bases at J, with 13 bases in the middle. CDR1 SGHRS and CDR2 YFSETQ come from the germline V gene. The CDR3 length is 16 residues.

This clonotype was seen many times. The chain combines TRBV5-6 with TRBJ2-3; 7 bases fit TRBD2. The CDR3 length is 15 residues. In germline, CDR1 is SGHDT, CDR2 YYEEEE. With 4 bases clipped from V and 1 base from J, the junction kept 6 bases outside the gene matches. This CDR3 reads CASSPGLLRTDTQYF. CDR3 nucleotides: TGTGCCAGCAGCCCGGGACTACTACGCACAGATACGCAGTATTTT.

This chain connects TRBV7-9 to TRBJ1-1, with D tentatively TRBD1 (6 bases). Trimming removed 8 bases at V and 1 base at J, with 14 bases between. The germline V gene has CDR1 SEHNR and CDR2 FQNEAQ (reference sequence). The CDR3 covers 14 residues. CDR3 region: CASVGDMPNTEAFF. As DNA, the CDR3 is TGTGCCAGCGTCGGGGACATGCCGAACACTGAAGCTTTCTTT.

This clonotype was picked up many times. This rearrangement joins TRBV5-1 to TRBJ2-3; 7 nucleotides line up with TRBD1. Looked up from germline, CDR1 is SGHRS and CDR2 is YFSETQ. The ends lost 5 bases at V and 1 base at J; junction bases unmatched: 4. CDR3 length: 14 residues. The CDR3 nucleotides read TGCGCCAGCAGTAGAACAGGGGGCACAGATACGCAGTATTTT. Its translation is CASSRTGGTDTQYF.

By share, this clonotype ranks as medium-sized. The genes are TRBV2 and TRBJ2-5, with no clear D. V was pared by 3 bases and J by 2 bases, with 4 bases between. The CDR3 is 12 amino acids. Germline V gene sequence: CDR1 SNHLY, CDR2 FYNNEI. This CDR3 is CASSDIQETQYF. The CDR3 coding sequence is TGTGCCAGCAGTGACATTCAAGAGACCCAGTACTTC.

With regard to this clonotype: Since no conserved phenylalanine or tryptophan closes the CDR3, a read error is the likely cause. The chain joins TRBV5-1 to TRBJ2-4, with D unclear. Trimming cost V 0 bases and J 0 bases, with 4 bases left between them. The CDR3 is made up of 14 amino acids. Germline-derived CDR1 and CDR2 are SGHRS and YFSETQ. The CDR3: CASSLDLAKNIQYC. For the CDR3, the DNA is TGCGCCAGCAGCTTGGACTTAGCCAAAAACATTCAGTACTGC.

The table lists this clonotype with many counts. The chain combines TRBV5-1 with TRBJ2-4; the match to TRBD1 covers 8 bases. J gave up 2 bases and V 0 bases, and 4 bases lay outside the gene matches. The CDR3 has 16 amino acids. Germline V gives CDR1 SGHRS, CDR2 YFSETQ. The CDR3 DNA follows: TGCGCCAGCAGCTTGGGGACAGGGATAACCAAAAACATTCAGTACTTC. Translation: CASSLGTGITKNIQYF.

This clonotype occurred many times. The chain is built from TRBV4-1 and TRBJ1-2; D remains ambiguous. Per the germline V gene, CDR1 is MGHRA and CDR2 is YSYEKL. Trimming pared 1 base from V and 4 bases from J, leaving 16 bases between. The CDR3 covers 16 residues. CDR3 amino acids: CASSQVSLVTAYGYTF. The CDR3 DNA is TGCGCCAGCAGCCAAGTATCCCTCGTAACAGCCTATGGCTACACCTTC.

This clonotype was observed many times. The CDR3 region is CSATGTRSETQYF. The CDR3, as DNA: TGCAGTGCTACCGGGACTAGATCAGAGACCCAGTACTTC. This chain uses TRBV20-1 with TRBJ2-5; 8 positions agree with TRBD2. Germline CDR1 reads DFQATT; CDR2 reads SNEGSKA (reference sequence). This CDR3 is 13 amino acids long. Germline trimming cut 4 bases from V and 4 bases from J; bases unmatched to any gene: 5.